Listed below are T cell receptor beta chains from one sample, sequenced in a study of CD8 T cells in Susac syndrome. A single record per CDR3 protein comes from TCRdb applying MiXCR to the immunoSEQ multiplex PCR reads. The table lists approximately 210,000 distinct CDR3 sequences, about 94% of them singletons. Sequenced material: CD4+ T cells from PBMCs. These receptors all stem from a human donor with Susac syndrome. Each CDR3 is given with its conserved first and last residue. A D gene is named only where the DNA matches it firmly. Part of the rows lack a size; the others show once, few, many or a class for expanded clones.

>TRBV11-1|NA|TRBJ2-7|14|NA
CASSLGISNYEQYF
TGTGCCAGCAGCCTCGGAATTTCGAACTACGAGCAGTACTTC
>TRBV27|NA|TRBJ1-1|17|NA
CASSFQVRQGLNTEAFF
TGTGCCAGCAGTTTTCAGGTTCGGCAGGGATTGAACACTGAAGCTTTCTTT
>TRBV3-1|NA|TRBJ1-6|16|TRBD1
CASSQDGTAVGSPLHF
TGTGCCAGCAGCCAAGATGGGACAGCCGTCGGGTCACCCCTCCACTTT
>TRBV24-1|NA|TRBJ2-7|13|NA
CATRLDPAYEQYF
TGTGCCACCAGACTAGATCCTGCCTACGAGCAGTACTTC
>TRBV29-1|NA|TRBJ1-6|13|TRBD1
CSVGQGEDSPLHF
TGCAGCGTTGGACAGGGGGAAGATTCACCCCTCCACTTT
>TRBV6-5|NA|TRBJ1-1|15|NA
CASSPWGQRNTEAFF
TGTGCCAGCAGTCCCTGGGGACAAAGGAACACTGAAGCTTTCTTT
>TRBV9|NA|TRBJ2-7|14|TRBD1
CASSVGAGGYEQYF
TGTGCCAGCAGCGTAGGCGCAGGGGGCTACGAGCAGTACTTC
>TRBV30|NA|TRBJ1-2|12|NA
CAGRPQDYGYTF
TGTGCCGGGAGGCCGCAGGACTATGGCTACACCTTC
>TRBV18|NA|TRBJ2-7|12|NA
CASSPTTYEQYF
TGTGCCAGCTCACCAACCACCTACGAGCAGTACTTC
>TRBV6-6|NA|TRBJ1-5|15|TRBD1
CASSSGTVINQPQHF
TGTGCCAGCAGTTCCGGGACAGTCATCAATCAGCCCCAGCATTTT
>TRBV6-5|NA|TRBJ1-1|12|TRBD1
CASRDTGDRAFF
TGTGCCAGCAGAGACACAGGGGATCGGGCTTTCTTT
>TRBV20-1|NA|TRBJ2-5|12|NA
CSAARPSETQYF
TGCAGTGCTGCGAGGCCTAGCGAGACCCAGTACTTC
>TRBV18|NA|TRBJ2-5|12|NA
CASSPSGETQYF
TGTGCCAGCTCACCATCTGGGGAGACCCAGTACTTC
>TRBV6-6|NA|TRBJ1-2|12|NA
CASEGAWDGYTF
TGTGCCAGCGAGGGAGCTTGGGATGGCTACACCTTC
>TRBV6-2/TRBV6-3|NA|TRBJ1-2|13|NA
CASSPWTTPGYTF
TGTGCCAGCAGTCCCTGGACTACCCCTGGCTACACCTTC
>TRBV7-2|NA|TRBJ1-1|13|NA
CASSPRGGTEAFF
TGTGCCAGCAGCCCCCGCGGCGGGACTGAAGCTTTCTTT
>TRBV5-4|NA|TRBJ2-1|18|NA
CASSRSYSLSELYNEQFF
TGTGCCAGCAGCCGGTCATACAGCCTCTCTGAGCTCTACAATGAGCAGTTCTTC
>TRBV5-1|NA|TRBJ2-3|14|TRBD1
CASSQGQGTDTQYF
TGTGCCAGCAGCCAAGGACAGGGTACCGATACGCAGTATTTT
>TRBV2|NA|TRBJ2-5|17|TRBD2
CASSEEGARGSRETQYF
TGTGCCAGCAGTGAAGAAGGAGCGCGGGGGAGTCGGGAGACCCAGTACTTC
>TRBV24-1|NA|TRBJ2-3|14|NA
CATSGGQNLDTQYF
TGTGCCACCAGTGGAGGGCAGAACCTGGATACGCAGTATTTT
>TRBV6-1|NA|TRBJ2-5|14|NA
CASSEQRISETQYF
TGTGCCAGCAGTGAACAGCGTATCTCGGAGACCCAGTACTTC
>TRBV27|NA|TRBJ1-3|17|TRBD1
CASSLNRGTLSGNTIYF
TGTGCCAGCAGTCTGAACAGGGGCACCCTCTCTGGAAACACCATATATTTT
>TRBV20-1|NA|TRBJ2-2|15|TRBD2
CSARRTSGLAGELFF
TGCAGTGCTAGAAGGACTAGCGGGTTGGCCGGGGAGCTGTTTTTT
>TRBV12-3/TRBV12-4|NA|TRBJ2-7|11|NA
CASTDTYEQYF
TGTGCCAGCACCGACACCTACGAGCAGTACTTC
>TRBV5-6|NA|TRBJ2-7|14|NA
CASKGGPVGGEQYF
TGTGCCAGTAAGGGGGGACCAGTCGGCGGCGAGCAGTACTTC
>TRBV18|NA|TRBJ2-7|17|TRBD2
CASSPLAGAPSRGEQYF
TGTGCCAGCTCACCGCTAGCGGGGGCCCCGTCGCGGGGCGAGCAGTACTTC
>TRBV7-2|NA|TRBJ2-7|14|TRBD1
CASSSGGQTYEQYF
TGTGCCAGCAGCTCTGGGGGACAGACCTACGAGCAGTACTTC
>TRBV4-3|NA|TRBJ2-1|15|TRBD1
CASSQATGPQGEQFF
TGCGCCAGCAGCCAGGCGACAGGGCCCCAAGGTGAGCAGTTCTTC
>TRBV29-1|NA|TRBJ2-3|14|TRBD2
CSVHRLAGGDTQYF
TGCAGCGTTCATCGACTAGCGGGGGGAGATACGCAGTATTTT
>TRBV6-2/TRBV6-3|NA|TRBJ2-3|15|TRBD2
CASRPGGGSTDTQYF
TGTGCCAGCCGCCCTGGGGGGGGGAGCACAGATACGCAGTATTTT
>TRBV11-2|NA|TRBJ1-5|15|NA
CASSLEPRGGQPQHF
TGTGCCAGCAGCTTAGAGCCACGAGGGGGTCAGCCCCAGCATTTT
>TRBV30|NA|TRBJ1-5|15|NA
CAWSVRRGGNQPQHF
TGTGCCTGGAGTGTAAGGAGGGGGGGCAATCAGCCCCAGCATTTT
>TRBV6-2/TRBV6-3|once|TRBJ2-7|14|NA
CASSYSRGVNEQYF
TGTGCCAGCAGTTACTCGAGAGGGGTCAACGAGCAGTACTTC
>TRBV28|NA|TRBJ1-6|12|TRBD1
CASSFETGFLHF
TGTGCCAGCAGCTTTGAGACAGGGTTTCTCCACTTT
>TRBV6-2/TRBV6-3|NA|TRBJ1-1|13|NA
CASRWFMNTEAFF
TGTGCCAGCAGGTGGTTCATGAACACTGAAGCTTTCTTT
>TRBV28|NA|TRBJ1-1|13|TRBD1
CASSPPDREKAFF
TGTGCCAGCAGCCCTCCCGACAGGGAGAAAGCTTTCTTT
>TRBV5-1|NA|TRBJ2-7|16|NA
CASSSTPQGMVDEQYF
TGCGCCAGCAGCTCAACCCCCCAGGGAATGGTAGACGAGCAGTACTTC
>TRBV27|NA|TRBJ1-1|12|NA
CASSRGKAEAFF
TGTGCCAGCAGCCGTGGGAAGGCTGAAGCTTTCTTT
>TRBV5-1|NA|TRBJ2-3|15|NA
CASSSGREPTDTQYF
TGCGCCAGCAGCTCGGGCAGGGAACCCACAGATACGCAGTATTTT
>TRBV20-1|once|TRBJ2-7|12|NA
CSADGTSHEQYF
TGCAGTGCGGACGGGACCTCCCACGAGCAGTACTTC
>TRBV5-1|NA|TRBJ2-3|16|NA
CASSLEGRRFTDTQYF
TGCGCCAGCAGCTTGGAGGGCAGAAGATTCACAGATACGCAGTATTTT
>TRBV30|NA|TRBJ1-1|13|NA
CACMVQRSTEAFF
TGTGCCTGTATGGTTCAGCGTAGCACTGAAGCTTTCTTT
>TRBV7-2|NA|TRBJ2-7|11|NA
CASTIVDEQYF
TGTGCCAGCACCATTGTGGACGAGCAGTACTTC
>TRBV5-6|once|TRBJ2-3|18|TRBD2
CASSLRTSGGNLVDTQYF
TGTGCCAGCAGCCTCCGGACTAGCGGGGGGAACCTCGTGGATACGCAGTATTTT
>TRBV6-2/TRBV6-3|NA|TRBJ1-5|11|NA
CASSYDGHAHF
TGTGCCAGCAGTTACGACGGACATGCTCATTTT
>TRBV7-7|NA|TRBJ1-5|13|NA
CASSSGLNQPQHF
TGTGCTAGCAGCTCAGGGCTGAATCAGCCCCAGCATTTT